These T cell receptor beta chains were read from a single sample in a study of shared clonotypes between healthy human individuals. Repertoires were generated with immunoSEQ multiplex PCR, while TCRdb's copy carries only in-frame clones and drops some. Here the sample spans 2 million to 2.5 million clones, approximately 94% being singletons. Source material: naive CD4+ T cells sorted from blood. Receptor source: a man aged 18 to 30 in good health. Each CDR3 is given with its conserved first and last residue. The D gene is left open where the match is weak. A row's size may be missing; if present it is once, few, many or a size class.

clone_size | j_call | v_call | d_call | cdr3_nt | cdr3_aa
. | TRBJ1-4 | TRBV5-1 | TRBD1 | TGCGCCAGCAGCCCCACAGGGGCAGCAACTAATGAAAAACTGTTTTTT | CASSPTGAATNEKLFF
. | TRBJ2-7 | TRBV29-1 | . | TGCAGCGCCGAGGGGGTGGCGTACGAGCAGTACTTC | CSAEGVAYEQYF
. | TRBJ2-7 | TRBV5-1 | . | TGCGCCAGCAGCTTGGTCGGCTCAACCTACGAGCAGTACTTC | CASSLVGSTYEQYF
. | TRBJ1-1 | TRBV10-3 | . | TGTGCCATCAGTGATGGTATGGAGGGTGGGACTGAAGCTTTCTTT | CAISDGMEGGTEAFF
. | TRBJ2-3 | TRBV7-9 | . | TGTGCCAGCAGCTACTTGGTCAGCACAGATACGCAGTATTTT | CASSYLVSTDTQYF
. | TRBJ1-1 | TRBV2 | TRBD1 | TGTGCCAGCAGACCCATACAGGGGAGGACTGAAGCTTTCTTT | CASRPIQGRTEAFF
. | TRBJ1-5 | TRBV2 | TRBD1 | TGTGCCAGCAAAGGGACAGAGAATCAGCCCCAGCATTTT | CASKGTENQPQHF
. | TRBJ2-1 | TRBV11-3 | . | TGTGCCAGCAGCTTAGCCTTGATAATAGGGGGGGACAATGAGCAGTTCTTC | CASSLALIIGGDNEQFF
. | TRBJ2-1 | TRBV9 | . | TGTGCCAGCAGCGTAGAAACTAGTTCACTCCCCGGCCATGAGCAGTTCTTC | CASSVETSSLPGHEQFF
. | TRBJ1-2 | TRBV9 | . | TGTGCCAGCAGCGTAGGTTCTGTGGGGATCTATGGCTACACCTTC | CASSVGSVGIYGYTF
. | TRBJ2-7 | TRBV27 | TRBD1 | TGTGCCAGCATCTCAGGGACAGGGGGCTTCTACGAGCAGTACTTC | CASISGTGGFYEQYF
few | TRBJ2-7 | TRBV25-1 | . | TGTGCCAGCAGTGATCCCAGGGCCGGCTACGAGCAGTACTTC | CASSDPRAGYEQYF
. | TRBJ1-1 | TRBV28 | . | TGTGCCAGCACTTCCCCGGGCCTGAACACTGAAGCTTTCTTT | CASTSPGLNTEAFF
. | TRBJ2-3 | TRBV5-1 | . | TGCGCCAGCAGAGTCCGGGGGTTCACAGATACGCAGTATTTT | CASRVRGFTDTQYF
. | TRBJ1-6 | TRBV30 | . | TGTGCTTCCTTGGGAGGTGGCAATTCACCCCTCCACTTT | CASLGGGNSPLHF
. | TRBJ2-2 | TRBV19 | . | TGTGCCAGTAGTAGCATGCGGGCGGGCGCCGGGGAGCTGTTTTTT | CASSSMRAGAGELFF
. | TRBJ2-5 | TRBV18 | . | TGTGCCAGCTCACCAGGAATCCAAGAGACCCAGTACTTC | CASSPGIQETQYF
. | TRBJ1-5 | TRBV27 | . | TGTGCCAGCAGTGAGGGTCCGAACAATCAGCCCCAGCATTTT | CASSEGPNNQPQHF
. | TRBJ2-7 | TRBV15 | TRBD1 | TGTGCCACCGGATTACAGGGGGCGCTTGCCTACGAGCAGTACTTC | CATGLQGALAYEQYF
. | TRBJ1-5 | TRBV29-1 | TRBD1 | TGCAGCGTTGGACAGGGCGGCAATCAGCCCCAGCATTTT | CSVGQGGNQPQHF
once | TRBJ1-6 | TRBV5-1 | . | TGCGCCAGCAGCTTGTCGGGAGGGGATTATAATTCACCCCTCCACTTT | CASSLSGGDYNSPLHF
. | TRBJ1-3 | TRBV18 | . | TGTGCCAGCTCACCCCAGGGAAACACCATATATTTT | CASSPQGNTIYF
. | TRBJ2-7 | TRBV10-2 | . | TGCGCCAGTGGCCGCAGCTCCTACGAGCAGTACTTC | CASGRSSYEQYF
. | TRBJ2-1 | TRBV5-1 | . | TGCGCCAGCAGCTTGGAACAGGACTACAATGAGCAGTTCTTC | CASSLEQDYNEQFF
. | TRBJ1-1 | TRBV10-3 | . | TGTGCCATCAGTGAGTCAAGGGCTTTGAACACTGAAGCTTTCTTT | CAISESRALNTEAFF
. | TRBJ2-7 | TRBV28 | . | TGTGCCAGCATCCGAGGGGGTAAGACGTACGAGCAGTACTTC | CASIRGGKTYEQYF
. | TRBJ2-7 | TRBV7-9 | TRBD2 | TGTGCCAGCAGCTCTCCACGGGGGGGCGTTTCGTACGAGCAGTACTTC | CASSSPRGGVSYEQYF
. | TRBJ1-2 | TRBV4-3 | . | TGCGCCAGCAGCCAAGGTTTAGGAGACTATGGCTACACCTTC | CASSQGLGDYGYTF
. | TRBJ2-7 | TRBV18 | TRBD1 | TGTGCCAGCTCAACACAGGGGGCCCGCTACGAGCAGTACTTC | CASSTQGARYEQYF
once | TRBJ2-1 | TRBV29-1 | TRBD1 | TGCAGCGTTAGAAATGGGACAGGGGGCTACAATGAGCAGTTCTTC | CSVRNGTGGYNEQFF
. | TRBJ1-3 | TRBV7-2 | TRBD1 | TGTGCCAGCCTCTCAGGACAGGGAGAAGGAAACACCATATATTTT | CASLSGQGEGNTIYF
. | TRBJ1-3 | TRBV6-6 | . | TGTGCCAGCAGTCCCTCGGGGGCTGGAAACACCATATATTTT | CASSPSGAGNTIYF
. | TRBJ1-4 | TRBV27 | . | TGTGCCAGCAGTTTAGGACAGCTTGCAACTAATGAAAAACTGTTTTTT | CASSLGQLATNEKLFF
. | TRBJ1-6 | TRBV28 | . | TGTGCCAGCAGTTTGGGGGTAGGGAATTCACCCCTCCACTTT | CASSLGVGNSPLHF
. | TRBJ2-4 | TRBV28 | . | TGTGCCAGCAGTCCCACTCCCGGGATTTTAGCCAAAAACATTCAGTACTTC | CASSPTPGILAKNIQYF
once | TRBJ1-2 | TRBV9 | . | TGTGCCAGCAGCGGAGGAACTACAGGGAACTATGGCTACACCTTC | CASSGGTTGNYGYTF
. | TRBJ1-2 | TRBV5-1 | TRBD1 | TGCGCCAGCAGCCCCGGACAGGGGGTCTATGGCTACACCTTC | CASSPGQGVYGYTF
once | TRBJ2-7 | TRBV2 | . | TGTGCCAGCAGACTCGGGGGTACCGGCTACGAGCAGTACTTC | CASRLGGTGYEQYF
. | TRBJ2-1 | TRBV5-1 | TRBD2 | TGCGCCAGCAGCTGGACCGGGACTAGAACCATTAATGAGCAGTTCTTC | CASSWTGTRTINEQFF
. | TRBJ1-1 | TRBV6-6 | TRBD1 | TGTGCCAGCAGGGGGCCGGACAGGGACACTGAAGCTTTCTTT | CASRGPDRDTEAFF